The present TCR beta chain was sequenced within a study of blood T cell repertoires in COVID-19. Background on the study: The United States, Italy and Spain were the sources of the acute and convalescent COVID-19 samples. The analysed material was cDNA or gDNA that came from T cells, B-cell-depleted T cells, or PBMCs.

CDR1 KGHSH and CDR2 LQKENI come from the germline V gene. The V end lost 1 base, the J end lost 4 bases, and 8 bases lay between the germline ends. The CDR3 sequence is 14 residues long. Authors' processing steps: The authors estimated nucleated cell counts from reference gene primer amplification. Sequencing used immunoSEQ multiplex PCR; TCRdb keeps in-frame clones, though not all of them. Clone size and V and J calls were adopted from that table, with D and trimming inferred from the DNA. Of roughly 280,000 clones listed, under 90% are singletons. The sample taken for sequencing was peripheral blood. This sequence was found in a man aged 55-75 years with acute or convalescent COVID-19. The chain carries TRBV18 and TRBJ1-5; the D is unclear. CDR3 loop: CASSPRPGNQPQHF. CDR3 sequence (DNA): TGTGCCAGCTCACCACGGCCGGGGAATCAGCCCCAGCATTTT. Complete variable domain (other parts from reference TRBV18 and TRBJ1-5): NAGVMQNPRHLVRRRGQEARLRCSPMKGHSHVYWYRQLPEEGLKFMVYLQKENIIDESGMPKERFSAEFPKEGPSILRIQQVVRGDSAAYFCASSPRPGNQPQHFGDGTRLSIL.